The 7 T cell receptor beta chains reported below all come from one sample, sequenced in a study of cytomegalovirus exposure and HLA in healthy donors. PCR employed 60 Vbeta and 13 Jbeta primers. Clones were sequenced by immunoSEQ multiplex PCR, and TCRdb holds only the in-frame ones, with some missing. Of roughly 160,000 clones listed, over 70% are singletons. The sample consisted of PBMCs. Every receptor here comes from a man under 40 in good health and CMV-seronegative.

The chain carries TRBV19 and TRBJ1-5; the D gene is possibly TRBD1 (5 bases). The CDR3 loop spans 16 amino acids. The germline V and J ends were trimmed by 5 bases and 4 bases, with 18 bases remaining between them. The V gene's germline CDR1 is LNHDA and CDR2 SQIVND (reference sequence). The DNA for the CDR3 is TGTGCCAGTAGTTCAGGACAAGAGTATTCGAATCAGCCCCAGCATTTT. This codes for CASSSGQEYSNQPQHF.

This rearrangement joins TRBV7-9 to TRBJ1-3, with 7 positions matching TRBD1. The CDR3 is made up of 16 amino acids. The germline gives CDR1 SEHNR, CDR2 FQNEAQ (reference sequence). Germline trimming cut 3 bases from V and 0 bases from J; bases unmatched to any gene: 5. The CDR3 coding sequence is TGTGCCAGCAGCTTCGAGGGGGCTTACTCTGGAAACACCATATATTTT. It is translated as CASSFEGAYSGNTIYF.

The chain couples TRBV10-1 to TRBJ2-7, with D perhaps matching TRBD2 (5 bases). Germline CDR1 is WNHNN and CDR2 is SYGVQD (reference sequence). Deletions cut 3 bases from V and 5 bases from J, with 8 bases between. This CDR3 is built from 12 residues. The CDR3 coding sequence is TGCGCCAGCAGTGAACGGGGAAACGAGCAGTACTTC. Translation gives CASSERGNEQYF.

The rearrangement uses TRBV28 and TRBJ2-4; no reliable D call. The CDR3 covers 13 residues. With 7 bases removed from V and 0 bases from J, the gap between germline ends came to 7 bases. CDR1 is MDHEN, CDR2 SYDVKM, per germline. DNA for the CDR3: TGTGCCAGCACCCCTTTAGCCAAAAACATTCAGTACTTC. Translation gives CASTPLAKNIQYF.

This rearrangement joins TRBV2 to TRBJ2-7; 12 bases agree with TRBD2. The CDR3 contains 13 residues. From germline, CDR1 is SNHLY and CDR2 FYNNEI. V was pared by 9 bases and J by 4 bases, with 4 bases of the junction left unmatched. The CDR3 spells CASGLAGTYEQYF. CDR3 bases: TGTGCCAGTGGACTAGCGGGAACATACGAGCAGTACTTC.

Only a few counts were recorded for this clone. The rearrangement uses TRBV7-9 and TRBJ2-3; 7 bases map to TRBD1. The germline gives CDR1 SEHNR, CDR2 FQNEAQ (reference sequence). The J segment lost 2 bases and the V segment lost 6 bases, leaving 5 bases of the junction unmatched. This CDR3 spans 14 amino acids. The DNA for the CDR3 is TGTGCCAGCAGTAGACAGGGCCTCACAGATACGCAGTATTTT. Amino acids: CASSRQGLTDTQYF.

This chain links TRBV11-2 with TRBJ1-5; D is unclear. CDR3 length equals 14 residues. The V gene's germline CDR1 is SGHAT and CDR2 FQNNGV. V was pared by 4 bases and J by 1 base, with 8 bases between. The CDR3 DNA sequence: TGTGCCAGCAGCTCGGGGATAAGCAATCAGCCCCAGCATTTT. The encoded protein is CASSSGISNQPQHF.